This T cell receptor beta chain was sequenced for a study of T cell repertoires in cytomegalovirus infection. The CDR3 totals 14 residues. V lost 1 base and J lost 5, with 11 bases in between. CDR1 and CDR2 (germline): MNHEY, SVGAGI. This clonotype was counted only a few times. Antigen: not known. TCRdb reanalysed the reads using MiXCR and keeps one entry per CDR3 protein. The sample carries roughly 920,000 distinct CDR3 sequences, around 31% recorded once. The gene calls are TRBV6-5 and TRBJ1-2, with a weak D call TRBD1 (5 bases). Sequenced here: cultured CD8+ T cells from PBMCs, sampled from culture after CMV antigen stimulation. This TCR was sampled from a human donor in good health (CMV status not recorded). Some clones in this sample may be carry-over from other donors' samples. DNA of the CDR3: TGTGCCAGCAGTTACTTGGGGACGACATATGGCTACACCTTC. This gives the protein CASSYLGTTYGYTF.